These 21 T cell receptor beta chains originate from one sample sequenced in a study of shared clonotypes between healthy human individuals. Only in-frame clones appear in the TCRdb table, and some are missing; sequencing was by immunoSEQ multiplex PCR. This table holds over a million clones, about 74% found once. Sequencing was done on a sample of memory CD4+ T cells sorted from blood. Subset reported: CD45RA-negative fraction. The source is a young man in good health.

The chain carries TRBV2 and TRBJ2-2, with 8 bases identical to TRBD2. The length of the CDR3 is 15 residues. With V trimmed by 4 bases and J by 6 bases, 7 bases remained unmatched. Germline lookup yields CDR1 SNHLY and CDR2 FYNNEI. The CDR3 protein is CASSGEASGSGELFF. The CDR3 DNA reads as TGTGCCAGCAGTGGGGAGGCTAGCGGGTCCGGGGAGCTGTTTTTT. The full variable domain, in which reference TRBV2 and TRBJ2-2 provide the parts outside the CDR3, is EPEVTQTPSHQVTQMGQEVILRCVPISNHLYFYWYRQILGQKVEFLVSFYNNEISEKSEIFDDQFSVERPDGSNFTLKIRSTKLEDSAMYFCASSGEASGSGELFFGEGSRLTVL.

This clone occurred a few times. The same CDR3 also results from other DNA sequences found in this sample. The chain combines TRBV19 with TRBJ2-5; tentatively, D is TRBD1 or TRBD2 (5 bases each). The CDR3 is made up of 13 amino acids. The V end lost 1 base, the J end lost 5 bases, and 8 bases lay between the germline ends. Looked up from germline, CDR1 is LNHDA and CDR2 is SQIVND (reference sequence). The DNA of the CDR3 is TGTGCCAGTAGTATAGGAGGGACCGAGACCCAGTACTTC. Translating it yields CASSIGGTETQYF.

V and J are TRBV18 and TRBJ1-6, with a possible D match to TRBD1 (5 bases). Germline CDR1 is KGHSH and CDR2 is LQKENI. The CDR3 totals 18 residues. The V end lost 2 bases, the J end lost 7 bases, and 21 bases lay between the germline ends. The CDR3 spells CASSPYISPGKENSPLHF. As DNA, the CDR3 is TGTGCCAGCTCACCATATATCTCCCCAGGGAAGGAAAATTCACCCCTCCACTTT.

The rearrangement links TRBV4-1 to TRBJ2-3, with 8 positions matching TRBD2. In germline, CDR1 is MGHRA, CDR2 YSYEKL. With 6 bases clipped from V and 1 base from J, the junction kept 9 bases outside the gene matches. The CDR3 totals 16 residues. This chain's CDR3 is CASSYELAARTDTQYF. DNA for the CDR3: TGCGCCAGCAGTTACGAACTAGCGGCCCGCACAGATACGCAGTATTTT.

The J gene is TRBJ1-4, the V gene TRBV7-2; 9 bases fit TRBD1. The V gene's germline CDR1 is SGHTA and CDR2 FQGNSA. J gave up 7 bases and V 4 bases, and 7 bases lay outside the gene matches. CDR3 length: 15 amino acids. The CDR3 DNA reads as TGTGCCAGCAGCTCGGGACAGGGACGAGGTGAAAAACTGTTTTTT. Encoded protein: CASSSGQGRGEKLFF.

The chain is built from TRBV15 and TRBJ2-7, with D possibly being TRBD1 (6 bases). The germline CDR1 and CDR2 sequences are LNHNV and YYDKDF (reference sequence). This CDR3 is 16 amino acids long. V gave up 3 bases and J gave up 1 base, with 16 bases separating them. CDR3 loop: CATSSLVAGESYEQYF. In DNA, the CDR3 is TGTGCCACCAGCAGTTTAGTGGCAGGGGAATCCTACGAGCAGTACTTC.

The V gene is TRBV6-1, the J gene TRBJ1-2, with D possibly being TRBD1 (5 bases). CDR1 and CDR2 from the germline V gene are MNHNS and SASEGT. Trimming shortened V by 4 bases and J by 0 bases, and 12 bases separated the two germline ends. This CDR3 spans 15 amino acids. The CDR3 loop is CASSGVVTANYGYTF. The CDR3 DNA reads TGTGCCAGCAGTGGCGTGGTGACAGCTAACTATGGCTACACCTTC.

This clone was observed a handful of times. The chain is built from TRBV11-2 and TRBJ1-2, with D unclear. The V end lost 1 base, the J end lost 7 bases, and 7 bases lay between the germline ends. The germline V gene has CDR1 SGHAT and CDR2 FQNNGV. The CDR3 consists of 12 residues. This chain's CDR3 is CASSLAGFGYTF. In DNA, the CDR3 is TGTGCCAGCAGCTTAGCTGGGTTTGGCTACACCTTC.

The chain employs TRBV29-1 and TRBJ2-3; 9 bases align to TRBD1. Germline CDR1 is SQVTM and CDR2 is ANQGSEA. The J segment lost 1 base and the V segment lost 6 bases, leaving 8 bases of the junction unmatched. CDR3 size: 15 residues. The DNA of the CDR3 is TGCAGCGTCGGACAGGGGCGGCACCGCACAGATACGCAGTATTTT. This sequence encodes CSVGQGRHRTDTQYF.

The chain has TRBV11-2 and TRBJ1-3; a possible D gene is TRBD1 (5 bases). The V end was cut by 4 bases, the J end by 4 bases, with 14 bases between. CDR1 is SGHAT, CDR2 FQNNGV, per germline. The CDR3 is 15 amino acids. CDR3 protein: CASSSGTNAGNTIYF. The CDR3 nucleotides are TGTGCCAGCAGCTCCGGGACGAATGCCGGAAACACCATATATTTT.

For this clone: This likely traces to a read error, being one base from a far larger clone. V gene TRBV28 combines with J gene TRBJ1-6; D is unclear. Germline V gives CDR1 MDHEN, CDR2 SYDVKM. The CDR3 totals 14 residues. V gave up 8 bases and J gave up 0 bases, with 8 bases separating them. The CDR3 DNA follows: TGTGCCAGCGAACAGAGCTCCTATAATTCACCCCTCCACTTT. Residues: CASEQSSYNSPLHF.

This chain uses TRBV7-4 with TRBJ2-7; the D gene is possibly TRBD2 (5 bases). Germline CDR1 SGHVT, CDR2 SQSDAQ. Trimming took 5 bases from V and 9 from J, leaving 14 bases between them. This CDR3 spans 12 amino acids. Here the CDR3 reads CASSPRRAGQYF. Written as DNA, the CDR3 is TGTGCCAGCAGCCCCCGGCGGGCCGGGCAGTACTTC.

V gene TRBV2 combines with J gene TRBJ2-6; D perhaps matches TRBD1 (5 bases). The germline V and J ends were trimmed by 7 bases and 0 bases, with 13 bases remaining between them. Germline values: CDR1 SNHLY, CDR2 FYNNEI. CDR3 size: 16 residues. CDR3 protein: CASIQGTRSGANVLTF. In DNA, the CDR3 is TGTGCCAGCATCCAGGGAACACGCTCTGGGGCCAACGTCCTGACTTTC.

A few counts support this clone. The CDR3, as DNA: TGCGCCAGCAGCTTAATCCCCCCGCGGGGGTTGGATGAGCAGTTCTTC. Residues: CASSLIPPRGLDEQFF. This chain joins TRBV5-1 and TRBJ2-1, with 7 bases lining up with TRBD2. CDR1 is SGHRS and CDR2 is YFSETQ in the germline V gene. The CDR3 covers 16 residues. The V and J ends lost 2 bases and 8 bases, in that order; junction bases with no gene match: 13.

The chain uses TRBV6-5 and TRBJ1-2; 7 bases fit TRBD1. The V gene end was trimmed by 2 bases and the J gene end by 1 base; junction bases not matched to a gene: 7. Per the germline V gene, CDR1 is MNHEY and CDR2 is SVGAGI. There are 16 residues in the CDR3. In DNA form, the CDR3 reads TGTGCCAGCAGTTACAGGCGATCAGGGGGTAACTATGGCTACACCTTC. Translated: CASSYRRSGGNYGYTF.

The CDR3 reads CASSHRGLYSNQPQHF. The CDR3 nucleotides read TGTGCCAGCAGCCACAGGGGCCTGTATAGCAATCAGCCCCAGCATTTT. The V gene is TRBV5-6, the J gene TRBJ1-5; 7 bases are shared with TRBD1. The V gene's germline CDR1 is SGHDT and CDR2 YYEEEE. This CDR3 is built from 16 residues. V shed 4 bases, J shed 0 bases, and the junction held 7 bases outside the gene matches.

CDR3 nucleotides: TGTGCCAGCACCTCCTGGGGGCCCGGGGAGCTGTTTTTT. It yields the protein CASTSWGPGELFF. J is TRBJ2-2 and V is TRBV11-2, with D perhaps TRBD1 (6 bases). The ends were cut back, 7 bases at V and 6 bases at J, with 12 bases in the middle. The CDR3 sequence is 13 residues long. Germline CDR1 and CDR2: SGHAT and FQNNGV.

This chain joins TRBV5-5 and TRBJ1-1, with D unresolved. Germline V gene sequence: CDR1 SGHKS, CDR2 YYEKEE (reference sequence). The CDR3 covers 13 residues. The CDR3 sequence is CAGGHRVGTEAFF. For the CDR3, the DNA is TGTGCAGGCGGGCATAGAGTGGGGACTGAAGCTTTCTTT.

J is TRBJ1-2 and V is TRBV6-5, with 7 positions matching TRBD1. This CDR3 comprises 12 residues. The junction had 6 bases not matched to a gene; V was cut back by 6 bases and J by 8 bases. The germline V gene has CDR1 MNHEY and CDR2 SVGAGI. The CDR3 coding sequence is TGTGCCAGCAGCCTGACAGGGCTCGGCTACACCTTC. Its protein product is CASSLTGLGYTF.

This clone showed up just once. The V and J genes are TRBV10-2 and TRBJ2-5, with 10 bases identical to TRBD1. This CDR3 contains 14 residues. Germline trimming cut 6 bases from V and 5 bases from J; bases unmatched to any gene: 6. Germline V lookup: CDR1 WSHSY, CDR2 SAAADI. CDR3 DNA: TGCGCCAGCAGACCCGGGACAGGGGCTGAGACCCAGTACTTC. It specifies CASRPGTGAETQYF.

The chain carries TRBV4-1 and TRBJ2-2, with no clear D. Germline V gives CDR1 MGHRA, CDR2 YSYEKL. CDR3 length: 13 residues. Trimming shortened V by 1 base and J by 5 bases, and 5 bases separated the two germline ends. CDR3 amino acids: CASSQVATGELFF. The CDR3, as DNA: TGCGCCAGCAGCCAAGTGGCTACCGGGGAGCTGTTTTTT.